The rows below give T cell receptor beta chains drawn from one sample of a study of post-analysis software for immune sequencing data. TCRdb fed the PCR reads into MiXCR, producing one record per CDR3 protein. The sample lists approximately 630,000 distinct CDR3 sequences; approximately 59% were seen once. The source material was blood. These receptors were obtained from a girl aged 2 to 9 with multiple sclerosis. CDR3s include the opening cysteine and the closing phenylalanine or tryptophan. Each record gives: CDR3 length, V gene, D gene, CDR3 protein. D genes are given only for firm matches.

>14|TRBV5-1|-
CASSDDATGQPQHF
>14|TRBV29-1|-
CSVESRLRMETQYF
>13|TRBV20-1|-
CSARGRGGNIQYF
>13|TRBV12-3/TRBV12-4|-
CASSPRRKETQYF
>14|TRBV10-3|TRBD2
CAISGLAGTNKQFF
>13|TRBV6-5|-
CASSYSLLDTQYF
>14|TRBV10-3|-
CAIRLGNGADTQYF
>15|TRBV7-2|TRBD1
CASSAGQGRSYEQYF
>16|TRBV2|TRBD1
CASRRRTGEVYNEQFF
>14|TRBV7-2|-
CASSLVQGRETQYF
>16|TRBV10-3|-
CAISESPQGWNSPLHF
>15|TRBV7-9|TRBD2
CASSLFGGDYNEQFF
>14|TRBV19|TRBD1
CASSARGLGYEQFF
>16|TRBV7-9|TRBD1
CASSSYHLGTGGEQYF
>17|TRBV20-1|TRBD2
CSARSATSGGRVDTQYF
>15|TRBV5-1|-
CASSAEKWISDGYTF
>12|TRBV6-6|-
CASSSDFYEQYF
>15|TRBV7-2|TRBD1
CASSLVTGLYNEQFF
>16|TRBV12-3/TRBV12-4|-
CASSSPGDSYYNEQFF
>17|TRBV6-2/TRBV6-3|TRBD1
CASSYRWTGGSTDTQYF
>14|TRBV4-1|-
CASSQAGRDYEQYF
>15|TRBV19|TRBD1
CASSRTGGDNQPQHF
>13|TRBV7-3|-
CASSLNYHNEQFF
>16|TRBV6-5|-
CASSYSNEGHNEKLFF
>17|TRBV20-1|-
CSARILGGDKPEETQYF
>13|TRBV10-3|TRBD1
CAPRDRGHNEQFF
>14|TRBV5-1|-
CAGSWPRAQDEQFF
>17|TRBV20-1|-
CSASRYQIGRSQETQYF
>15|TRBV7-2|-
CASSNPRGGVETQYF
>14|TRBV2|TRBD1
CASLSTGVGETQYF
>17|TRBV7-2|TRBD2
CASSLALRGASYNEQFF
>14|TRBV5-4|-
CASSLTEASYEQYF
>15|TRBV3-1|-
CASSQGRGRDYEQYF
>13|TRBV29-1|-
CSVASTAWSEQYF